This entry lists 26 T cell receptor beta chains sequenced from one sample in a study of technical replicates of blood from a handful of donors. Some clones are missing from TCRdb's copy, which holds only in-frame ones; the method was immunoSEQ multiplex PCR. The sample records more than 60,000 clones, around 93% being singletons. The sequenced sample consisted of T cells isolated from PBMCs. Every receptor here comes from a human donor in good health.

Here the CDR3 reads CASSLGTSGKANEQFF. The CDR3, as DNA: TGTGCCAGCAGCTTGGGGACTAGCGGGAAGGCTAATGAGCAGTTCTTC. This sequence joins TRBV7-6 and TRBJ2-1; 13 nucleotides match TRBD2. This CDR3 region has 16 residues. Germline V gene sequence: CDR1 SGHVS, CDR2 FNYEAQ. The V segment lost 3 bases and the J segment 7 bases; nucleotides outside the gene matches: 6.

The J gene is TRBJ2-5, the V gene TRBV14; D gene uncertain. This CDR3 has 13 amino acids. V lost 0 bases and J 4 bases, leaving 6 bases between the germline ends. Germline V gives CDR1 SGHDN, CDR2 FVKESK. The CDR3 nucleotides are TGTGCCAGCAGCCAAGATCTTAGAGAGACCCAGTACTTC. It encodes CASSQDLRETQYF.

The rearrangement uses TRBV5-1 and TRBJ1-5; 9 nucleotides align to TRBD1. CDR3 size: 16 residues. Germline V gene lookup returns CDR1 SGHRS and CDR2 YFSETQ. V dropped 0 bases and J dropped 0; count of bases not matched to a gene: 1. CDR3 amino acids: CASSLGDRDSNQPQHF. DNA for the CDR3: TGCGCCAGCAGCTTGGGGGACAGGGATAGCAATCAGCCCCAGCATTTT.

This clone came up once. The chain carries TRBV28 and TRBJ2-5; no definite D call. CDR1 and CDR2 from the germline V gene are MDHEN and SYDVKM. The CDR3 is 13 residues long. Deletions cut 4 bases from V and 5 bases from J, with 11 bases between. The CDR3 nucleotides are TGTGCCAGCAGTTCATCCGGGTTGGAGACCCAGTACTTC. Its protein is CASSSSGLETQYF.

The chain combines TRBV5-1 with TRBJ2-7; TRBD1 might be the D (7 bases). V was clipped by 6 bases and J by 5 bases, with 24 bases between them. This CDR3 has 16 residues. Germline loops: CDR1 SGHRS, CDR2 YFSETQ. The CDR3 spells CASTSGDGGGGHEQYF. The CDR3 DNA is TGCGCCAGCACCTCAGGTGACGGTGGAGGGGGCCACGAGCAGTACTTC. The full variable domain, with the rest looked up from reference TRBV5-1 and TRBJ2-7, is KAGVTQTPRYLIKTRGQQVTLSCSPISGHRSVSWYQQTPGQGLQFLFEYFSETQRNKGNFPGRFSGRQFSNSRSEMNVSTLELGDSALYLCASTSGDGGGGHEQYFGPGTRLTVT.

This clone appeared once. V and J are TRBV28 and TRBJ1-2; 7 bases are shared with TRBD1. CDR1 is MDHEN and CDR2 is SYDVKM in the germline V gene. The CDR3 sequence is 16 residues long. Trimming cost V 4 bases and J 3 bases; bases outside gene matches: 11. The CDR3 region has the DNA TGTGCCAGCAGTTCAACAGGGGCATTGAAGGACTATGGCTACACCTTC. Protein sequence: CASSSTGALKDYGYTF.

The chain carries TRBV5-8 and TRBJ2-7; 9 positions agree with TRBD1. Germline loops: CDR1 SGHTS, CDR2 YDEGEE. V was pared by 1 base and J by 3 bases, with 5 bases of the junction left unmatched. The CDR3 contains 15 residues. The CDR3 bases are TGTGCCAGCAGCTTGCCGGGACAGGGAGACTACGAGCAGTACTTC. As protein: CASSLPGQGDYEQYF.

In this sample, this clone turned up once. The rearrangement joins TRBV11-3 to TRBJ1-3; D not certain. V lost 1 base and J 0 bases, leaving 10 bases between the germline ends. This CDR3 contains 16 residues. Germline CDR1 is SGHNT and CDR2 is YENEEA. CDR3 coding DNA: TGTGCCAGCAGCTTAGCAGACTCCTTCTCTGGAAACACCATATATTTT. Encoded protein: CASSLADSFSGNTIYF.

The V and J genes are TRBV19 and TRBJ1-1; no definite D call. CDR3 length equals 14 residues. Germline assignment: CDR1 LNHDA and CDR2 SQIVND (reference sequence). V gave up 5 bases and J gave up 11 bases, with 21 bases separating them. The CDR3 reads CASSGTHTDLGAFF. The CDR3 DNA follows: TGTGCCAGTAGTGGAACACATACGGACTTGGGGGCTTTCTTT.

V and J are TRBV5-4 and TRBJ2-7; 7 nucleotides line up with TRBD1. There are 15 residues in the CDR3. V shed 2 bases, J shed 2 bases, and the junction held 7 bases outside the gene matches. Germline V lookup: CDR1 SGHNT, CDR2 YYREEE (reference sequence). The CDR3: CASSFQGVSAYEQYF. CDR3 nucleotide sequence: TGTGCCAGCAGCTTCCAGGGGGTTTCGGCCTACGAGCAGTACTTC.

The rearrangement uses TRBV28 and TRBJ2-1; the match to TRBD2 covers 16 bases. Trimming cost V 6 bases and J 0 bases; bases outside gene matches: 8. The length of the CDR3 is 19 residues. CDR1 is MDHEN, CDR2 SYDVKM, per germline. The CDR3 nucleotides read TGTGCCAGCAGACCTGGGACTAGCGGGAGGGTCAGCTCCTACAATGAGCAGTTCTTC. Translating gives CASRPGTSGRVSSYNEQFF. The full variable domain, in which reference TRBV28 and TRBJ2-1 provide the parts outside the CDR3, is DVKVTQSSRYLVKRTGEKVFLECVQDMDHENMFWYRQDPGLGLRLIYFSYDVKMKEKGDIPEGYSVSREKKERFSLILESASTNQTSMYLCASRPGTSGRVSSYNEQFFGPGTRLTVL.

The gene calls are TRBV19 and TRBJ1-5; D may be TRBD1 (5 bases). The CDR3 loop spans 16 amino acids. V was trimmed by 2 bases and J by 0 bases, leaving 11 bases between them. Germline lookup yields CDR1 LNHDA and CDR2 SQIVND (reference sequence). CDR3 sequence: CASSIRRTISNQPQHF. CDR3 sequence (DNA): TGTGCCAGTAGTATACGTCGGACAATTAGCAATCAGCCCCAGCATTTT.

The CDR3 region is CASSLGANEQFF. CDR3 DNA sequence: TGTGCCAGCAGCTTGGGGGCCAATGAGCAGTTCTTC. The V gene is TRBV5-4, the J gene TRBJ2-1; D not resolved. The length of the CDR3 is 12 residues. V gave up 0 bases and J gave up 6 bases, with 4 bases separating them. The V gene's germline CDR1 is SGHNT and CDR2 YYREEE (reference sequence).

This clone was detected only once. The V gene is TRBV19, the J gene TRBJ2-7; D might be TRBD2 (6 bases). CDR3 length: 14 residues. Trimming shortened V by 7 bases and J by 0 bases, and 13 bases separated the two germline ends. The germline gives CDR1 LNHDA, CDR2 SQIVND (reference sequence). The CDR3 coding sequence is TGTGCCAGTACCGCTAGCGAGAGCTCCTACGAGCAGTACTTC. It is translated as CASTASESSYEQYF.

V and J are TRBV9 and TRBJ2-1; D call uncertain. Germline lookup yields CDR1 SGDLS and CDR2 YYNGEE. The V gene lost 2 bases and the J gene lost 2 bases, with 11 bases spanning the gap. The CDR3 is 15 amino acids. CDR3 sequence (DNA): TGTGCCAGCAGCGTCGGAAGCCGGGCCTACAATGAGCAGTTCTTC. It is translated as CASSVGSRAYNEQFF.

The chain couples TRBV19 to TRBJ1-2; 8 bases align to TRBD1. The length of the CDR3 is 16 residues. Germline assignment: CDR1 LNHDA and CDR2 SQIVND (reference sequence). J was trimmed by 2 bases and V by 6 bases; bases with no gene match: 11. DNA of the CDR3: TGTGCCAGTAGCCGGGACAGGTCCTCCGGGAACTATGGCTACACCTTC. This encodes CASSRDRSSGNYGYTF.

The chain uses TRBV18 and TRBJ2-1, with a weak D call TRBD2 (5 bases). The CDR3 has 18 residues. The germline CDR1 and CDR2 sequences are KGHSH and LQKENI. V gave up 3 bases and J gave up 8 bases, with 26 bases separating them. The CDR3 DNA reads as TGTGCCAGCTCACCGATGTTGACCGAACGGGATTGGCGGGATGAGCAGTTCTTC. Amino acids: CASSPMLTERDWRDEQFF.

The chain has TRBV11-2 and TRBJ1-1; a possible D gene is TRBD1 (5 bases). Germline CDR1 is SGHAT and CDR2 is FQNNGV. The CDR3 is 14 residues long. The V end lost 2 bases, the J end lost 0 bases, and 7 bases lay between the germline ends. The CDR3 loop reads CASSLWGLNTEAFF. CDR3 DNA: TGTGCCAGCAGCTTATGGGGCCTGAACACTGAAGCTTTCTTT.

The chain employs TRBV14 and TRBJ1-1, with D perhaps TRBD1 (5 bases). Germline CDR1 and CDR2: SGHDN and FVKESK. The CDR3 is 15 amino acids. V was pared by 1 base and J by 2 bases, with 11 bases between. The DNA for the CDR3 is TGTGCCAGCAGCCAAGGAGACAGATTCAACACTGAAGCTTTCTTT. Protein product: CASSQGDRFNTEAFF.

CDR3 in DNA: TGTGCCAGCAGCCAAGATGAGGCGACGGGAGATATCTATGAGCAGTTCTTC. Amino acids: CASSQDEATGDIYEQFF. The chain couples TRBV4-2 to TRBJ2-1; TRBD2 is a possible D gene (6 bases). Germline CDR1 and CDR2: LGHNA and YNFKEQ. The CDR3 loop spans 17 amino acids. V was clipped by 0 bases and J by 8 bases, with 20 bases between them.

The rearrangement joins TRBV4-1 to TRBJ2-4; tentatively, D is TRBD2 (5 bases). The CDR3 is made up of 16 amino acids. Germline V gene lookup returns CDR1 MGHRA and CDR2 YSYEKL. V lost 0 bases, J lost 8 bases, and 17 bases lay in between. The CDR3 loop is CASSQDRGGRGDIQYF. DNA for the CDR3: TGCGCCAGCAGCCAAGATCGAGGCGGCCGGGGAGACATTCAGTACTTC.

The V and J genes are TRBV29-1 and TRBJ2-1; TRBD2 aligns across 8 bases. CDR3 length equals 15 residues. Germline V gene data show CDR1 as SQVTM and CDR2 as ANQGSEA. J lost 5 bases, V lost 2 bases, and 8 bases had no gene match. The CDR3 DNA sequence: TGCAGCGTTGAATCGTGGGCGGGAGGTAACAATGAGCAGTTCTTC. Translation: CSVESWAGGNNEQFF.

This chain connects TRBV10-3 to TRBJ2-3; 14 bases line up with TRBD2. Germline V gives CDR1 ENHRY, CDR2 SYGVKD. This CDR3 comprises 17 residues. V lost 10 bases, J lost 0 bases, and 9 bases stayed unmatched. Here the CDR3 reads CATLTGTSGGSTDTQYF. CDR3 DNA: TGTGCCACCCTGACCGGGACTAGCGGGGGTAGCACAGATACGCAGTATTTT.

The rearrangement joins TRBV29-1 to TRBJ1-1; D perhaps matches TRBD1 (5 bases). V lost 6 bases and J 1 base, leaving 12 bases between the germline ends. Per the germline V gene, CDR1 is SQVTM and CDR2 is ANQGSEA. CDR3 length: 13 residues. The CDR3 sequence: CSVGNRRNTEAFF. The CDR3 bases are TGCAGCGTGGGCAACAGGCGGAACACTGAAGCTTTCTTT.

This chain links TRBV27 with TRBJ2-7, with 14 bases fitting TRBD2. The CDR3 contains 17 residues. Trimming at V came to 6 bases and at J to 9 bases, leaving 16 bases not matched to a gene. Germline values: CDR1 MNHEY, CDR2 SMNVEV (reference sequence). The CDR3 spells CASRTSGRAATTPGQYF. For the CDR3, the DNA is TGTGCCAGCAGGACTAGCGGGAGGGCCGCTACTACACCAGGGCAGTACTTC.

Only one count was recorded for this clone. The chain combines TRBV2 with TRBJ2-7; no clear D. The CDR3 loop spans 13 amino acids. CDR1 is SNHLY, CDR2 FYNNEI, per germline. V dropped 4 bases and J dropped 3 bases, with 10 bases sitting between them. Here the CDR3 reads CASSGSSHYEQYF. CDR3 DNA: TGTGCCAGCAGTGGTAGCAGCCACTACGAGCAGTACTTC.